This entry is about one T cell receptor beta chain. V was trimmed by 1 base and J by 2 bases, leaving 10 bases between them. The CDR3 totals 15 residues. Germline-derived CDR1 and CDR2 are SGHTA and FQGNSA. This entry is derived from a study of identifying expanded T cells in peripheral blood. Sequenced by immunoSEQ multiplex PCR; TCRdb stores in-frame clones only, minus some. In the table there are some 100,000 clones, approximately 88% of which are singletons. This sequence joins TRBV7-2 and TRBJ2-3; D unresolved. The TCR originated in a person between 18 and 70 years old in good health. The sample comprised blood. The CDR3 DNA follows: TGTGCCAGCAGCTTAGTCGGAGAGATCACAGATACGCAGTATTTT. This translates into CASSLVGEITDTQYF.